This T cell receptor beta chain is drawn from a study of blood T cell repertoires in COVID-19. Background on the study: PBMCs, B-cell-depleted T cells, or T cells provided the cDNA or gDNA that made up the material.

V was clipped by 0 bases and J by 2 bases, with 10 bases between them. CDR1 and CDR2 from the germline V gene are SGHTA and FQGNSA. The CDR3 covers 15 residues. The assay was immunoSEQ multiplex PCR, and TCRdb's table has in-frame clones only and misses some. Of a few hundred thousand clones in the sample, 88% were seen once. The clonotype comes from a woman aged 25 to 39 with COVID-19, enrolled during active disease. This chain uses TRBV7-2 with TRBJ1-2; D is ambiguous. The material sequenced was peripheral blood. The CDR3 DNA reads TGTGCCAGCAGCTTAGCCATACCGGTAAACTATGGCTACACCTTC. It yields the protein CASSLAIPVNYGYTF.